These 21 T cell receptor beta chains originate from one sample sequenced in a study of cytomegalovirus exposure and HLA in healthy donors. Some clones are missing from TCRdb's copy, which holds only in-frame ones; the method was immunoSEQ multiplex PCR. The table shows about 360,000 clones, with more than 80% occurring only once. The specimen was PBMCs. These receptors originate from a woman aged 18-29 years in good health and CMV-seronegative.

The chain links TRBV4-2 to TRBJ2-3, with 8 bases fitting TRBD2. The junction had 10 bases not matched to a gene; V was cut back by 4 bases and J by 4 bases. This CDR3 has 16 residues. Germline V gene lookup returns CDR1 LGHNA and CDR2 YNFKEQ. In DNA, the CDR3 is TGTGCCAGCAGCCCAGACGGGCGGGGGGTAGCAGATACGCAGTATTTT. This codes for CASSPDGRGVADTQYF.

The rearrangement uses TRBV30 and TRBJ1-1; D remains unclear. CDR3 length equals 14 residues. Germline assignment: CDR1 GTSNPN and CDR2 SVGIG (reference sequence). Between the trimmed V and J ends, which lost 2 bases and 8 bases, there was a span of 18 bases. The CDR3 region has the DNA TGTGCCTGGAGTTACGGGCGGGAGGGATCCGAAGCTTTCTTT. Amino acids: CAWSYGREGSEAFF.

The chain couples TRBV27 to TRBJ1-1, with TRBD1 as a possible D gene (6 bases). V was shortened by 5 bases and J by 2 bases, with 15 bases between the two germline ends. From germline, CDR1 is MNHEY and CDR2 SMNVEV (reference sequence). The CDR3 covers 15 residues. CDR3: CASSTRTDFNTEAFF. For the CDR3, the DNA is TGTGCCAGCAGTACACGGACAGACTTTAACACTGAAGCTTTCTTT.

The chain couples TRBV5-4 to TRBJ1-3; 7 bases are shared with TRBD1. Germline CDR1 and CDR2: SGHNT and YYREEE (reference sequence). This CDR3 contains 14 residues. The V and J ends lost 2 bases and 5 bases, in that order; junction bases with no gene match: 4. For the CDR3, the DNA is TGTGCCAGCAGCTTAGAGGGGGCACGAAACACCATATATTTT. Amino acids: CASSLEGARNTIYF.

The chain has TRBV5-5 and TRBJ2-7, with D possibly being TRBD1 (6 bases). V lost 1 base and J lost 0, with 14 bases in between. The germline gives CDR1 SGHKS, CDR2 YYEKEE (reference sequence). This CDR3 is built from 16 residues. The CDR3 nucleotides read TGTGCCAGCAGCTTGTCGAGGACAGCAAGCTCCTACGAGCAGTACTTC. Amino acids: CASSLSRTASSYEQYF.

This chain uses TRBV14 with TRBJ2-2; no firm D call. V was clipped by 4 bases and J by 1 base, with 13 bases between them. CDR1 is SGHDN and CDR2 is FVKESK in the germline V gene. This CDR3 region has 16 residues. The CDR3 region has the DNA TGTGCCAGCAGCCCCCCCGAACAAGTGAACACCGGGGAGCTGTTTTTT. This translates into CASSPPEQVNTGELFF. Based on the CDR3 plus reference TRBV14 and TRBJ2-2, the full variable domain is EAGVTQFPSHSVIEKGQTVTLRCDPISGHDNLYWYRRVMGKEIKFLLHFVKESKQDESGMPNNRFLAERTGGTYSTLKVQPAELEDSGVYFCASSPPEQVNTGELFFGEGSRLTVL.

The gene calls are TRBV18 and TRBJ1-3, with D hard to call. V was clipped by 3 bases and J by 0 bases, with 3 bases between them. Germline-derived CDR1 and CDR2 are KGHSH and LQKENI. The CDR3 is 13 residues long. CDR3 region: CASSPSSGNTIYF. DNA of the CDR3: TGTGCCAGCTCACCGAGCTCTGGAAACACCATATATTTT.

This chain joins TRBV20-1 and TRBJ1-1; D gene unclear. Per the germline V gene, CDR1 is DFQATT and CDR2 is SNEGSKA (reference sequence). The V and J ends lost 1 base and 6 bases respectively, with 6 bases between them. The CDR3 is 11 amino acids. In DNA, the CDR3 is TGCAGTGCTAGAGGTATTCCTGAAGCTTTCTTT. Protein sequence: CSARGIPEAFF.

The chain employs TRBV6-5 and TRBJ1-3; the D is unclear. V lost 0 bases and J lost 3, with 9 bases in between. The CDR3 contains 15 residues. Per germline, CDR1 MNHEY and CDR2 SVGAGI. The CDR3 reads CASSYSPVFGNTIYF. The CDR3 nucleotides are TGTGCCAGCAGTTACTCGCCAGTCTTTGGAAACACCATATATTTT.

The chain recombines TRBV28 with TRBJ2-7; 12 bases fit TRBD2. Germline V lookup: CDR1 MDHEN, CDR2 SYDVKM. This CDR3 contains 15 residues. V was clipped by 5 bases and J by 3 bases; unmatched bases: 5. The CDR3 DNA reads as TGTGCCAGCAGTCTACTAGCGGGAGGATACTACGAGCAGTACTTC. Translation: CASSLLAGGYYEQYF. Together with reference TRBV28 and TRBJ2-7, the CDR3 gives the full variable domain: DVKVTQSSRYLVKRTGEKVFLECVQDMDHENMFWYRQDPGLGLRLIYFSYDVKMKEKGDIPEGYSVSREKKERFSLILESASTNQTSMYLCASSLLAGGYYEQYFGPGTRLTVT.

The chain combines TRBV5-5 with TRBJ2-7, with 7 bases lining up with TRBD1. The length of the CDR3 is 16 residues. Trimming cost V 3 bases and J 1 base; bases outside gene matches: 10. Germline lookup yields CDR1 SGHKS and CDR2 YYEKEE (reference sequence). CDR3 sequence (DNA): TGTGCCAGCAGCTACGGGGATCCGGGACAGTCCTACGAGCAGTACTTC. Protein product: CASSYGDPGQSYEQYF.

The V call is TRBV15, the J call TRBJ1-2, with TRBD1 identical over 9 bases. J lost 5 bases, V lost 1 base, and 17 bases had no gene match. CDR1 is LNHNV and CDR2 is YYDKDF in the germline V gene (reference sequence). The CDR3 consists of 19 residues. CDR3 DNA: TGTGCCACCAGCAGAGGTGGGGTCTTCGATGACAGGGGGATTTATGGCTACACCTTC. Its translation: CATSRGGVFDDRGIYGYTF.

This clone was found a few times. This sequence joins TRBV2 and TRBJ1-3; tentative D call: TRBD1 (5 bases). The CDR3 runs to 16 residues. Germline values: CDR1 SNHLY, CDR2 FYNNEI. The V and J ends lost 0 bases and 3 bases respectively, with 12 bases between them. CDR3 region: CASSEARGGDGNTIYF. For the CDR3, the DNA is TGTGCCAGCAGTGAAGCGCGAGGAGGGGATGGAAACACCATATATTTT.

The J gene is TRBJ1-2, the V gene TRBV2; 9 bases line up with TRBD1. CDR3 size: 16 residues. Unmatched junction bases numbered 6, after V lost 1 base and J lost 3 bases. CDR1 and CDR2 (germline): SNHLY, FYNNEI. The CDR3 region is CASSEGGDREYYGYTF. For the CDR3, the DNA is TGTGCCAGCAGTGAAGGGGGGGACAGGGAATACTATGGCTACACCTTC.

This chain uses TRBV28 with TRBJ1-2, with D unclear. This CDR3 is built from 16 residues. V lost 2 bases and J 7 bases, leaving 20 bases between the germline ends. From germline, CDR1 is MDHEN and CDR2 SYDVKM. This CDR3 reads CASSLGGFVPSGGYTF. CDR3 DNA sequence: TGTGCCAGCAGTTTAGGCGGTTTCGTCCCCTCGGGTGGCTACACCTTC.

For the CDR3, the DNA is TGCGCCAGCAGCCCCAAGGTAGCGGGGGGGTCCTACGAGCAGTACTTC. Protein product: CASSPKVAGGSYEQYF. The V gene is TRBV5-1, the J gene TRBJ2-7, with 11 bases aligning to TRBD2. Germline V gene sequence: CDR1 SGHRS, CDR2 YFSETQ. V was clipped by 4 bases and J by 1 base; unmatched bases: 7. There are 16 residues in the CDR3.

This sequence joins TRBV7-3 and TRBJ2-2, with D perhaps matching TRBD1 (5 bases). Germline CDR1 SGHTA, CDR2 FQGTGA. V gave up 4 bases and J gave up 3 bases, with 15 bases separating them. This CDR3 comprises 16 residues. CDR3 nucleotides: TGTGCCAGCAGCTCCACCGGCCAGGGTGACACCGGGGAGCTGTTTTTT. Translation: CASSSTGQGDTGELFF.

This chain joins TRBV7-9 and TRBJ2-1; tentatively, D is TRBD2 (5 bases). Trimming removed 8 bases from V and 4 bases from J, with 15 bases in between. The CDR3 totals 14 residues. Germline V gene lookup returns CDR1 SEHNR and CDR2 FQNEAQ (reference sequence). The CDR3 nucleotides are TGTGCCAGCGTCTTCGGGGAACCTTACAATGAGCAGTTCTTC. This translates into CASVFGEPYNEQFF. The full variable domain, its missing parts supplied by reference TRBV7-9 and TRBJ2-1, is DTGVSQNPRHKITKRGQNVTFRCDPISEHNRLYWYRQTLGQGPEFLTYFQNEAQLEKSRLLSDRFSAERPKGSFSTLEIQRTEQGDSAMYLCASVFGEPYNEQFFGPGTRLTVL.

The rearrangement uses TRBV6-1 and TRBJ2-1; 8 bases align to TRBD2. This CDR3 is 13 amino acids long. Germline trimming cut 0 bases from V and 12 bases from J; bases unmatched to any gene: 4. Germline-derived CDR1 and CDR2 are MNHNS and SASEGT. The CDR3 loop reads CASSEAPGGAQFF. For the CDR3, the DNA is TGTGCCAGCAGTGAAGCGCCGGGGGGGGCGCAGTTCTTC.

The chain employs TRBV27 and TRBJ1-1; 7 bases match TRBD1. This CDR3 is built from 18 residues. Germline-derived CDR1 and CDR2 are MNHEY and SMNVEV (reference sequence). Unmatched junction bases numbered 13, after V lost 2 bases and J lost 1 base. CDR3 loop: CASSLEGWERGRNTEAFF. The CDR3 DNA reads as TGTGCCAGCAGTTTAGAGGGTTGGGAGAGGGGGCGGAACACTGAAGCTTTCTTT.

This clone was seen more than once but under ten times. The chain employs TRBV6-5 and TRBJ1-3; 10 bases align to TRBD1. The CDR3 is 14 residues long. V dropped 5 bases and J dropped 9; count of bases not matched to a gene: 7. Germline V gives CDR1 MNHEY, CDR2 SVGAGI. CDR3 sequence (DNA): TGTGCCAGCAGTACCCCCGGACAGGGGGGCACCATATATTTT. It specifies CASSTPGQGGTIYF.